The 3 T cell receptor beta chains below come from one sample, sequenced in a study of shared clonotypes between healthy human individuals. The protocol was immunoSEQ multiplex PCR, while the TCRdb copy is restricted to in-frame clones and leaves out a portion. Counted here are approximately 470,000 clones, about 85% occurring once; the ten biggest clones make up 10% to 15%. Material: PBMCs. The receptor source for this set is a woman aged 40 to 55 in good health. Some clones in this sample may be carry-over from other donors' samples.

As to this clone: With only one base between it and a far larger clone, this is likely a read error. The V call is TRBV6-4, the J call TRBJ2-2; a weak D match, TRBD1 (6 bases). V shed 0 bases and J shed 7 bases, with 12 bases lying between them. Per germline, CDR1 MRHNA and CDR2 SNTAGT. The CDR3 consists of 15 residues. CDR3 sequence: CASSDSDRHIGELFF. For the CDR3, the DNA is TGTGCCAGCAGTGACTCGGACAGACACATCGGGGAGCTGTTTTTT.

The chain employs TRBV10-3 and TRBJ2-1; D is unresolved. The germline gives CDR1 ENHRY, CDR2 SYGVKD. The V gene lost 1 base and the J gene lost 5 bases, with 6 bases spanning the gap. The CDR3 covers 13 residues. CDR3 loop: CAISELTDNEQFF. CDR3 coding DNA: TGTGCCATCAGTGAGTTGACCGACAATGAGCAGTTCTTC.

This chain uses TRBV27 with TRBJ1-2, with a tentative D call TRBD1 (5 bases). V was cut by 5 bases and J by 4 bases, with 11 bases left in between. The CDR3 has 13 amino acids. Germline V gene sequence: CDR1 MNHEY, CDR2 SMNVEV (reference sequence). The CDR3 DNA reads TGTGCCAGCAGTCCTTCAGGGAGCTATGGCTACACCTTC. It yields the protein CASSPSGSYGYTF.